This TCR beta chain is drawn from a study of shared T cell receptors in the human thymus. This table comes from immunoSEQ multiplex PCR, and its TCRdb copy is limited to in-frame clones, with some not included. This sample has hundreds of thousands of clones; approximately 87% occur once, and the top ten carry 0.0095% to 0.012%. This clone was detected a few times. The junction departs from the called germline gene at one end, perhaps through a read error. The data also belong to a second study, concerning human thymus T cells.

Material for sequencing was thymocytes. The source is a boy in the first two years of life with a congenital heart defect.

The CDR3 sequence is CASSEPSGSRVHF. In DNA form, the CDR3 reads TGCGCCAGCAGTGAGCCTAGCGGGAGTCGAGTACACTTC. This sequence joins TRBV10-1 and TRBJ2-7, with 10 bases identical to TRBD2. The CDR3 is made up of 13 amino acids. The germline gives CDR1 WNHNN, CDR2 SYGVQD (reference sequence).